This note documents a single T cell receptor (beta chain) sequence. This CDR3 region has 14 residues. V was clipped by 2 bases and J by 5 bases, with 13 bases between them. In germline, CDR1 is SGHRS, CDR2 YFSETQ. The data belong to a study of blood T cell repertoires in COVID-19. The assay was immunoSEQ multiplex PCR, and TCRdb's table has in-frame clones only and misses some. The sample lists approximately 210,000 clones; almost 90% were seen once. This chain uses TRBV5-1 with TRBJ2-5; D may be TRBD2 (7 bases). This clonotype was sampled from a woman aged 50 to 60 with acute COVID-19. Material: PBMCs or T cells enriched from blood (not recorded which). The CDR3 DNA is TGCGCCAGCAGCTTCGGGGGGCGAACGGAGACCCAGTACTTC. It encodes CASSFGGRTETQYF.